This entry lists 14 T cell receptor beta chains sequenced from one sample in a study of blood T cell repertoires in COVID-19. Clones were sequenced by immunoSEQ multiplex PCR, and TCRdb holds only the in-frame ones, with some missing. The table records 200,000 to 300,000 clones, approximately 86% of them present only once. Sequencing input: peripheral blood. These receptors were taken from a woman under 40 who had recovered from COVID-19.

This chain links TRBV5-4 with TRBJ2-5; D gene uncertain. CDR1 SGHNT and CDR2 YYREEE come from the germline V gene (reference sequence). CDR3 size: 13 residues. The ends were cut back, 2 bases at V and 4 bases at J, with 9 bases in the middle. CDR3 sequence: CASSFSGVETQYF. The CDR3 DNA reads as TGTGCCAGCAGCTTTTCAGGTGTAGAGACCCAGTACTTC.

This chain uses TRBV5-1 with TRBJ2-7; D perhaps matches TRBD2 (6 bases). CDR1 is SGHRS, CDR2 YFSETQ, per germline. CDR3 length: 16 residues. Trimming left V 3 bases short and J 3 bases short, with 19 bases between. This chain's CDR3 is CASSSLGGGKFYEQYF. In DNA, the CDR3 is TGCGCCAGCAGCTCCCTGGGTGGGGGGAAATTCTACGAGCAGTACTTC.

V is TRBV7-8 and J is TRBJ1-4; D perhaps matches TRBD1 (5 bases). Germline V lookup: CDR1 SGHVS, CDR2 FQNEAQ. The ends were cut back, 4 bases at V and 0 bases at J, with 9 bases in the middle. This CDR3 contains 15 residues. The CDR3 nucleotides read TGTGCCAGCAGCTCCAGGGTGGCAACTAATGAAAAACTGTTTTTT. Protein sequence: CASSSRVATNEKLFF.

This chain links TRBV27 with TRBJ2-7, with TRBD1 matching 9 bases. J lost 3 bases, V lost 3 bases, and 6 bases had no gene match. In germline, CDR1 is MNHEY, CDR2 SMNVEV (reference sequence). The length of the CDR3 is 15 residues. This chain's CDR3 is CASSFPGTGRYEQYF. CDR3 coding DNA: TGTGCCAGCAGTTTCCCAGGGACAGGGCGCTACGAGCAGTACTTC.

Regarding this clone: The junction differs from germline at one of its ends, possibly a read error. This CDR3 is also generated by other DNA sequences in the sample. V and J are TRBV14 and TRBJ2-7, with D possibly being TRBD1 (5 bases). This CDR3 region has 13 residues. In germline, CDR1 is SGHDN, CDR2 FVKESK. The CDR3 region has the DNA TGCGCCAGCAGCCAGCAGGGAACCTACGAGCAGTACTTC. Amino acids: CASSQQGTYEQYF. Filled out from reference TRBV14 and TRBJ2-7, the complete variable domain reads EAGVTQFPSHSVIEKGQTVTLRCDPISGHDNLYWYRRVMGKEIKFLLHFVKESKQDESGMPNNRFLAERTGGTYSTLKVQPAELEDSGVYFCASSQQGTYEQYFGPGTRLTVT.

This chain links TRBV6-1 with TRBJ2-7, with TRBD1 as a possible D gene (6 bases). Per the germline V gene, CDR1 is MNHNS and CDR2 is SASEGT. V lost 2 bases to trimming and J lost 4 bases, with 15 bases between them. This CDR3 spans 15 amino acids. CDR3 nucleotide sequence: TGTGCCAGCAGTGAATACAGGGTCGGGACGTACGAGCAGTACTTC. It is translated as CASSEYRVGTYEQYF.

The gene calls are TRBV5-1 and TRBJ2-1, with D unclear. Trimming took off 1 base at V and 4 bases at J, with 12 bases between the two ends. CDR1 is SGHRS, CDR2 YFSETQ, per germline. The CDR3 spans 15 residues. The CDR3, as DNA: TGCGCCAGCAGCTTGCAATCCCCGAGGTACAATGAGCAGTTCTTC. This sequence encodes CASSLQSPRYNEQFF.

The chain uses TRBV10-3 and TRBJ1-2, with D perhaps matching TRBD1 (5 bases). This CDR3 contains 15 residues. The V end was cut by 3 bases, the J end by 0 bases, with 11 bases between. The V gene's germline CDR1 is ENHRY and CDR2 SYGVKD. DNA of the CDR3: TGTGCCATCAGTGAACCGGACATAACTAACTATGGCTACACCTTC. Translating it yields CAISEPDITNYGYTF.

This clone was observed once. The chain is built from TRBV3-1 (or the pseudogene TRBV3-2) and TRBJ1-4, with TRBD1 identical over 8 bases. V shed 5 bases, J shed 8 bases, and the junction held 4 bases outside the gene matches. Germline V gene sequence: CDR1 LGHDT, CDR2 YNNKEL (reference sequence). CDR3 size: 13 residues. The CDR3 region has the DNA TGTGCCAGCAGCGGCAGGGGGCGCGAAAAACTGTTTTTT. The encoded protein is CASSGRGREKLFF.

This clone was counted ten times or more. The V and J genes are TRBV25-1 and TRBJ2-5, with TRBD2 as a possible D gene (6 bases). In germline, CDR1 is MGHDK, CDR2 SYGVNS. The V and J ends lost 2 bases and 3 bases respectively, with 22 bases between them. The CDR3 contains 18 residues. The CDR3 spells CASSEGWPGREPKETQYF. In DNA, the CDR3 is TGTGCCAGCAGTGAAGGCTGGCCGGGACGGGAGCCGAAAGAGACCCAGTACTTC.

The chain recombines TRBV2 with TRBJ1-1, with 10 bases that match TRBD1. Unmatched junction bases numbered 10, after V lost 10 bases and J lost 5 bases. CDR1 is SNHLY and CDR2 is FYNNEI in the germline V gene. The length of the CDR3 is 14 residues. The CDR3, as DNA: TGTGCCAACGTGGGACAGGGGTTGGGTACTGAAGCTTTCTTT. Protein product: CANVGQGLGTEAFF.

The V gene is TRBV19, the J gene TRBJ2-2, with a tentative D call TRBD1 (5 bases). V lost 5 bases, J lost 4 bases, and 17 bases lay in between. Germline values: CDR1 LNHDA, CDR2 SQIVND (reference sequence). The CDR3 length is 16 residues. CDR3 DNA: TGTGCCAGTAGTCCCCAGGGCCTCCCCATCACCGGGGAGCTGTTTTTT. Translation: CASSPQGLPITGELFF. Together with reference TRBV19 and TRBJ2-2, the CDR3 gives the full variable domain: DGGITQSPKYLFRKEGQNVTLSCEQNLNHDAMYWYRQDPGQGLRLIYYSQIVNDFQKGDIAEGYSVSREKKESFPLTVTSAQKNPTAFYLCASSPQGLPITGELFFGEGSRLTVL.

The V and J genes are TRBV6-1 and TRBJ1-5; no clear D gene. This CDR3 region has 12 residues. The V end was cut by 2 bases, the J end by 6 bases, with 5 bases between. Germline lookup yields CDR1 MNHNS and CDR2 SASEGT. CDR3 residues: CASSELIQPQHF. Written as DNA, the CDR3 is TGTGCCAGCAGTGAATTAATTCAGCCCCAGCATTTT.

The chain employs TRBV27 and TRBJ2-7; 9 nucleotides agree with TRBD1. The length of the CDR3 is 18 residues. V lost 0 bases and J lost 5; bases outside the gene matches: 14. Germline values: CDR1 MNHEY, CDR2 SMNVEV (reference sequence). The CDR3 coding sequence is TGTGCCAGCAGTTTATCGCGGAGGACAGGGGCTTTGAGGAACGAGCAGTACTTC. This sequence encodes CASSLSRRTGALRNEQYF.